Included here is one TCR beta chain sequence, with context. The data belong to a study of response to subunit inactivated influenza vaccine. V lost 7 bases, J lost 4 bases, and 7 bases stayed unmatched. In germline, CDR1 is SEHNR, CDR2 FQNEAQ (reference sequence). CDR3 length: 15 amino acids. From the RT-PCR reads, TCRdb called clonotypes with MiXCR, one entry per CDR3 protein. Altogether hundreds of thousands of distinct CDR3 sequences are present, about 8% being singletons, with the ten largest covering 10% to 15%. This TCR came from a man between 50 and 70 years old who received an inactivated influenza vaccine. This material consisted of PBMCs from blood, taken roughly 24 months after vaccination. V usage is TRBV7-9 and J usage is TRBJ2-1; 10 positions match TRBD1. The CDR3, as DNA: TGTGCCAGCACCCAGACAGGGGGCGCTTACAATGAGCAGTTCTTC. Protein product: CASTQTGGAYNEQFF.